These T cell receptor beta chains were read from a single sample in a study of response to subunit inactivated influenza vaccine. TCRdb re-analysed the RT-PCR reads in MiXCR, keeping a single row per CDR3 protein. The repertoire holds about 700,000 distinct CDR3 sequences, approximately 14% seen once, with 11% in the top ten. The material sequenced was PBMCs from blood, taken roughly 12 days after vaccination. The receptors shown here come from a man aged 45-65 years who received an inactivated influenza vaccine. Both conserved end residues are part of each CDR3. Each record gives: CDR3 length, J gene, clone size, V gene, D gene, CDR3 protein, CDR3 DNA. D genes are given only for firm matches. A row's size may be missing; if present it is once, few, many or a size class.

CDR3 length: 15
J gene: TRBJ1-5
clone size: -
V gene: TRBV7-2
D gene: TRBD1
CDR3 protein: CASSATTGGNQPQHF
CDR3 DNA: TGTGCCAGCAGCGCCACGACAGGGGGCAATCAGCCCCAGCATTTT

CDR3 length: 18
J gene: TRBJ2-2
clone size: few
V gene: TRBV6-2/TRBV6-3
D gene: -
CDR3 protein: CASKTPTGVPSNTGELFF
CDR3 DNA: TGTGCCAGCAAGACACCGACAGGCGTTCCATCGAACACCGGGGAGCTGTTTTTT

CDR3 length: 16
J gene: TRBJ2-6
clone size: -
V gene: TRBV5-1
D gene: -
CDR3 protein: CASSLTGPSRANVLTF
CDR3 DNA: TGCGCCAGCAGCTTGACAGGGCCCTCGAGGGCCAACGTCCTGACTTTC

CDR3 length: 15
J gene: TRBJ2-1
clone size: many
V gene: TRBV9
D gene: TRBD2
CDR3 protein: CASSVTSGSVYEQFF
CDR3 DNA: TGTGCCAGCAGCGTGACTAGCGGGAGTGTTTATGAGCAGTTCTTC

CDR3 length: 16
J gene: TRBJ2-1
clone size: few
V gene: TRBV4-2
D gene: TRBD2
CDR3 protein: CASSQLGLAGVHEQFF
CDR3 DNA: TGTGCCAGCAGCCAACTAGGACTAGCGGGAGTTCATGAGCAGTTCTTC

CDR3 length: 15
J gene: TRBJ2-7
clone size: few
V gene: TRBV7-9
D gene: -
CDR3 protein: CASSLAGARSYEQYF
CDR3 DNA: TGTGCCAGCAGCTTAGCCGGGGCGAGGTCCTACGAGCAGTACTTC

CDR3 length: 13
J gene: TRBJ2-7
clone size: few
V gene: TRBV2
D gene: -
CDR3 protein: CASSIAGQVEQYF
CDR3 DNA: TGTGCCAGCAGCATAGCGGGACAGGTCGAGCAGTACTTC

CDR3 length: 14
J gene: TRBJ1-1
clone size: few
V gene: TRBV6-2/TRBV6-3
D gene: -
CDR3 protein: CASSSYRVSPEAFF
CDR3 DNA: TGTGCCAGCAGTTCCTACAGGGTTTCCCCCGAAGCTTTCTTT

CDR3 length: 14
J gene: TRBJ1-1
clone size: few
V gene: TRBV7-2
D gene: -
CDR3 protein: CASSLKGLGTEAFF
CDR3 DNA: TGTGCCAGCAGCCTTAAGGGCTTGGGAACTGAAGCTTTCTTT

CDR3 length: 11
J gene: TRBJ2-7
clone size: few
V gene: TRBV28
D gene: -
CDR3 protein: CASQGSYEQYF
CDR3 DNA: TGTGCCTCACAGGGTTCCTACGAGCAGTACTTC

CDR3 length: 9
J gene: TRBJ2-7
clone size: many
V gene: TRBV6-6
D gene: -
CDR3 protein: CASSYEQYF
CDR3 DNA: TGTGCCAGCAGTTACGAGCAGTACTTC

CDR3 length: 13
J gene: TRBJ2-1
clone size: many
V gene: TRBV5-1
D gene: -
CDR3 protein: CASSLEDTVIKVF
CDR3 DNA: TGCGCCAGCAGCTTGGAAGACACGGTTATTAAGGTCTTC

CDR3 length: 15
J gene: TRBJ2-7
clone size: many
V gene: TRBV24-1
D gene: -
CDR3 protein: CATSDLYRVSYEQYF
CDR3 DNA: TGTGCCACCAGTGATTTGTACCGGGTCTCCTACGAGCAGTACTTC

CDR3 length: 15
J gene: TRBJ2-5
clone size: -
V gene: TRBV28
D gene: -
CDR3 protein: CASSFAGGSQETQYF
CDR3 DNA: TGTGCCAGCAGTTTCGCAGGGGGGAGCCAAGAGACCCAGTACTTC

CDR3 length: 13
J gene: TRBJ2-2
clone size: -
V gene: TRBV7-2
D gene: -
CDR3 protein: CASSSSYAGELFF
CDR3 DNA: TGTGCCAGCAGCTCAAGCTACGCCGGGGAGCTGTTTTTT

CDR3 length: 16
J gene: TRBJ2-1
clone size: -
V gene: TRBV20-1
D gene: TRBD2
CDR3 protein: CSAAPLAGVSYNEQFF
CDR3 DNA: TGCAGTGCTGCCCCCCTAGCGGGGGTCTCCTACAATGAGCAGTTCTTC

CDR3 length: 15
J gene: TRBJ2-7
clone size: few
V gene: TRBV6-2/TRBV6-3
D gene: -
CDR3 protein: CASSYGFAGTDEQYF
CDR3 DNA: TGTGCCAGCAGTTACGGCTTCGCAGGGACGGACGAGCAGTACTTC

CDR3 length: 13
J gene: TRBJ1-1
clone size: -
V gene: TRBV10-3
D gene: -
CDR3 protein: CASRATGNTEAFF
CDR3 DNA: TGTGCCAGCCGCGCGACAGGGAACACTGAAGCTTTCTTT

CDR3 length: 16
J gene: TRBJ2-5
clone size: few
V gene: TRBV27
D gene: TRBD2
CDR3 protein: CATPSPAGGLQETQYF
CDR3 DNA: TGTGCCACCCCAAGTCCAGCGGGGGGACTCCAAGAGACCCAGTACTTC

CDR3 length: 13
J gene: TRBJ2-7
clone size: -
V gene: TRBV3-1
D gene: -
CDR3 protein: CASSQRPPYEQYF
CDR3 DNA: TGTGCCAGCAGCCAGCGGCCTCCCTACGAGCAGTACTTC

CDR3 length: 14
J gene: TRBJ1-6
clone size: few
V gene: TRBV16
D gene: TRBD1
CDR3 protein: CASSHRDRVSPLHF
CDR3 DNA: TGTGCCAGCAGCCACCGGGACAGGGTTTCACCCCTCCACTTT

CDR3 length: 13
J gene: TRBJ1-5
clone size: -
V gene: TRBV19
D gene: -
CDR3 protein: CASSTSDRTPQHF
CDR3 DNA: TGTGCCAGTAGTACCTCGGACAGAACGCCCCAGCATTTT

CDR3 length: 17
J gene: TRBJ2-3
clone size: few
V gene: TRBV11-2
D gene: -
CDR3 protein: CASSPWGPTVITDTQYF
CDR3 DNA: TGTGCCAGCTCACCATGGGGACCAACCGTTATCACAGATACGCAGTATTTT

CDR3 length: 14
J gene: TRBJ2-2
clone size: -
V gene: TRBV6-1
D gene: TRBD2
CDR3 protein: CASKIAGSTGELFF
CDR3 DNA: TGTGCCAGCAAAATAGCGGGGAGCACCGGGGAGCTGTTTTTT

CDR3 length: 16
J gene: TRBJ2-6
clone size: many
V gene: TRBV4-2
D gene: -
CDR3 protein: CASSQVIFSGANVLTF
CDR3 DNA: TGTGCCAGCAGCCAAGTGATTTTCTCTGGGGCCAACGTCCTGACTTTC

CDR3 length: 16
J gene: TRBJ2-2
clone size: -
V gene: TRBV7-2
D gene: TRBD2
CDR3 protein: CASSLLAGGYTGELFF
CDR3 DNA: TGTGCCAGCAGCTTACTAGCGGGGGGTTATACCGGGGAGCTGTTTTTT

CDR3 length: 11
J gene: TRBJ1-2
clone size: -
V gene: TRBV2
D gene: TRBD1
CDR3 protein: CASSGQGAYTF
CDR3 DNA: TGTGCCAGCAGTGGTCAGGGGGCTTACACCTTC

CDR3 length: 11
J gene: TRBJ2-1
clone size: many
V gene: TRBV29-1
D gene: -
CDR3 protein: CSIYRVDEQFF
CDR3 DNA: TGCAGCATCTACAGGGTTGATGAGCAGTTCTTC

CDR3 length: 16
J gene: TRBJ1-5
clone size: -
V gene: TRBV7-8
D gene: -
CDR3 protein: CASSPGAAGSNQPQHF
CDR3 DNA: TGTGCCAGCAGTCCAGGGGCAGCCGGAAGCAATCAGCCCCAGCATTTT

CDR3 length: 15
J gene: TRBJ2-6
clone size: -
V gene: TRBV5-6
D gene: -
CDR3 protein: CASSWGASGANVLTF
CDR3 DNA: TGTGCCAGCAGCTGGGGGGCTTCTGGGGCCAACGTCCTGACTTTC

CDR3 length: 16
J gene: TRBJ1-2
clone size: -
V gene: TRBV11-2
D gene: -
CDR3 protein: CASSFLSLQGLDGYTF
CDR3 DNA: TGTGCCAGCAGCTTCCTAAGTCTACAGGGTCTGGATGGCTACACCTTC

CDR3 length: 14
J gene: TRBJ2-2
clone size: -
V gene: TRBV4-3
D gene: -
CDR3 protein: CASSQVGRTGELFF
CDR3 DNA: TGCGCCAGCAGCCAAGTTGGGCGAACCGGGGAGCTGTTTTTT

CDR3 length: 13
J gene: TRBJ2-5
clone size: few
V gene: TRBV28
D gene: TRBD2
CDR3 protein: CASSSGGAETQYF
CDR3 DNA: TGTGCCAGCAGTTCCGGGGGGGCGGAGACCCAGTACTTC

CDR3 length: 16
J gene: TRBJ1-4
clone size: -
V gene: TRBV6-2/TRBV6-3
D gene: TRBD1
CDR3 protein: CASSGTGGAIVEKLFF
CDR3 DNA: TGTGCCAGCAGCGGGACAGGGGGTGCTATCGTCGAAAAACTGTTTTTT

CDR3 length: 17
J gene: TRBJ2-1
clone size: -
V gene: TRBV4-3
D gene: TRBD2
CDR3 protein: CASSQDSEREIWNEQFF
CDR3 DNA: TGCGCCAGCAGCCAAGATTCAGAGCGGGAGATCTGGAATGAGCAGTTCTTC

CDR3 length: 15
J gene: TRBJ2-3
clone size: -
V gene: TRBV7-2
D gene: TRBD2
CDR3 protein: CASSLEGRGSGAWYF
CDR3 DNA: TGTGCCAGCAGCTTAGAAGGGCGGGGCAGCGGGGCTTGGTATTTT

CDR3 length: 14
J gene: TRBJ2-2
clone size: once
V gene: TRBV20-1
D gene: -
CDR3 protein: CSARVAEGTGELFF
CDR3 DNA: TGCAGTGCTAGGGTAGCGGAGGGCACCGGGGAGCTGTTTTTT

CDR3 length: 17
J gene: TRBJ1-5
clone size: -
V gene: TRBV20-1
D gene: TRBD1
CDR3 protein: CSARKDRGAARNQPQHF
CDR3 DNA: TGCAGTGCTAGAAAGGACAGGGGCGCCGCTCGCAATCAGCCCCAGCATTTT

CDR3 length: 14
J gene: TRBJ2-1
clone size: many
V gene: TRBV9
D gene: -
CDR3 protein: CASSVEGSYNEQFF
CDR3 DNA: TGTGCCAGCAGTGTGGAGGGCTCCTACAATGAGCAGTTCTTC

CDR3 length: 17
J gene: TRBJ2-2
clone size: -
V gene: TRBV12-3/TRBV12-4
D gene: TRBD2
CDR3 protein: CASSLNRLAGGFGELFF
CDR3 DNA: TGTGCCAGCAGTTTAAATCGCCTAGCGGGAGGATTCGGGGAGCTGTTTTTT